One and the same sample provided the 2 T cell receptor beta chains below, sequenced in a study of T cell responses to AZD1222 COVID-19 vaccine. The table came from immunoSEQ multiplex PCR; TCRdb's copy has only in-frame clones and leaves some out. Of over 130,000 clones listed, over 75% are singletons. Sequences were derived from peripheral blood, sampled on day 0 of AZD1222 vaccination. The receptor source for this set is an adult in good health.

As regards this clone: A junction end diverges from the germline sequence, so it may reflect a read error. The rearrangement uses TRBV2 and TRBJ1-1, with 8 positions matching TRBD1. This CDR3 spans 13 amino acids. Germline V gene data show CDR1 as SNHLY and CDR2 as FYNNEI. The CDR3 coding sequence is TGTGCCAGCCGTGACAGGGGTTTAACTGAAGCTTTCTTT. Protein product: CASRDRGLTEAFF.

CDR3 loop: CASSLSRGDNSPLHF. The DNA of the CDR3 is TGTGCCAGCAGCTTATCCCGTGGGGATAATTCACCCCTCCACTTT. The chain carries TRBV11-2 and TRBJ1-6; D ambiguous. CDR1 is SGHAT, CDR2 FQNNGV, per germline. This CDR3 region has 15 residues. V lost 2 bases, J lost 5 bases, and 10 bases lay in between. Complete variable domain (other parts from reference TRBV11-2 and TRBJ1-6): EAGVAQSPRYKIIEKRQSVAFWCNPISGHATLYWYQQILGQGPKLLIQFQNNGVVDDSQLPKDRFSAERLKGVDSTLKIQPAKLEDSAVYLCASSLSRGDNSPLHFGNGTRLTVT.